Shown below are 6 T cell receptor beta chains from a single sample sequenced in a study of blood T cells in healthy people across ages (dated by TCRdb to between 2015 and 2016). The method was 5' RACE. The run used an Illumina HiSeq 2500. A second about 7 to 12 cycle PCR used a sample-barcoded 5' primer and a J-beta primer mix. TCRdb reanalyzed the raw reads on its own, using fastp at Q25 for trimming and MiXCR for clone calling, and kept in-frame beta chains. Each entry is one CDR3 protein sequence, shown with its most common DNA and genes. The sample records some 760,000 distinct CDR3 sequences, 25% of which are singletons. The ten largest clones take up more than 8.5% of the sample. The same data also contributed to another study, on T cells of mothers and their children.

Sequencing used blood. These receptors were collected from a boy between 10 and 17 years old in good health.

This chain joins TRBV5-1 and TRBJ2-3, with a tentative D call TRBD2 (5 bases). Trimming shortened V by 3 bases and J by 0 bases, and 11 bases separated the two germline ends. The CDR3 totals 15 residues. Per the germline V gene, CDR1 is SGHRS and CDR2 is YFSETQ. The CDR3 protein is CASSWTALSTDTQYF. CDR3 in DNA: TGCGCCAGCAGCTGGACTGCACTTAGCACAGATACGCAGTATTTT.

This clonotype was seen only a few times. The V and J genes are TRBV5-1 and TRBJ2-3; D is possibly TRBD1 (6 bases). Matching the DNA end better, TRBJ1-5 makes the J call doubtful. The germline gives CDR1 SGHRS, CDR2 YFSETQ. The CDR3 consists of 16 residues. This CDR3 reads CASSLVEGGAGDTQHF. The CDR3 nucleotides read TGCGCCAGCAGCTTGGTGGAAGGGGGAGCCGGAGATACGCAGCATTTT.

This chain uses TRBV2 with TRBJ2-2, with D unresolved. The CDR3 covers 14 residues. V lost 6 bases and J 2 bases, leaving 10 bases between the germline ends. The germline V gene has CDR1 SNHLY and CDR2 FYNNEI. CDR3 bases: TGTGCCAGCAGGGAACTCGCCAACACCGGGGAGCTGTTTTTT. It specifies CASRELANTGELFF.

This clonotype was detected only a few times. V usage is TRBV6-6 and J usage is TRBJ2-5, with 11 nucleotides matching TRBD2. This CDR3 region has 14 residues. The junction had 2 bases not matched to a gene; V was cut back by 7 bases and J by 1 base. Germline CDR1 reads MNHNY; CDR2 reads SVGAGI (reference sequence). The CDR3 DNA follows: TGTGCCAGCATGACTAGCGGGACCCAAGAGACCCAGTACTTC. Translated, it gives CASMTSGTQETQYF.

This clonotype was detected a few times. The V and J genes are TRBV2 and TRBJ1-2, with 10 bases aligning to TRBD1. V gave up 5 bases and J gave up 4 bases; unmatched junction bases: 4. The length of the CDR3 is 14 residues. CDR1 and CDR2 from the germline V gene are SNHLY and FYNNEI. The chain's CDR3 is CASSRQGAAYGYTF. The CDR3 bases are TGTGCCAGCAGTAGACAGGGGGCGGCCTATGGCTACACCTTC.

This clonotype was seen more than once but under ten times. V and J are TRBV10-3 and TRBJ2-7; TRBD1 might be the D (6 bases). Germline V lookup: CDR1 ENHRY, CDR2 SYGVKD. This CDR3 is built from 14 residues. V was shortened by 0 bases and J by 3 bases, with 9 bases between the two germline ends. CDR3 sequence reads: CAISESPGVYEQYF. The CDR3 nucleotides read TGTGCCATCAGTGAGTCCCCAGGGGTCTACGAGCAGTACTTC.